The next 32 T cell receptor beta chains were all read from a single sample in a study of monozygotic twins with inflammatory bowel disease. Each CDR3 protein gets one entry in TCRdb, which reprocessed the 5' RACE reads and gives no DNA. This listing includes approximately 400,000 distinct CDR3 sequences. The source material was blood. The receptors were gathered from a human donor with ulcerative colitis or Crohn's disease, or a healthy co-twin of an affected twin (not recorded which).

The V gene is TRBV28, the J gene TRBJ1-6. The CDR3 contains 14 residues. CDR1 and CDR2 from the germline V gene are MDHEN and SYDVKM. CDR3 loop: CASSLLNIESPLHF.

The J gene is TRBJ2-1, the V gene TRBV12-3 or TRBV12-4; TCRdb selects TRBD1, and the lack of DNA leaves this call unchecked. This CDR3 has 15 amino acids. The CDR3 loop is CASRKGAGWGNEQFF.

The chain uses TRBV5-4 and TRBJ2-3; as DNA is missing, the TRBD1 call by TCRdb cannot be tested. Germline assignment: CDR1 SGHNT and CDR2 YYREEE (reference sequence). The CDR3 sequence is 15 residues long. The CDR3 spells CAYVGMGLITDTQYF.

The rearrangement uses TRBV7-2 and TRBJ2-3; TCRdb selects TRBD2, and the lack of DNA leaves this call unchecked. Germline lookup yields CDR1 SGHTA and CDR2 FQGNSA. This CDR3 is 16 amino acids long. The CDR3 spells CASSAVGLLSTDTQYF.

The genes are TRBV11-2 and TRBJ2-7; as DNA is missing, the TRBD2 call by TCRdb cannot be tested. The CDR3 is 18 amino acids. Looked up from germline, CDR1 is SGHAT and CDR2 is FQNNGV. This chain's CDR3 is CASSRRRGLAGGPHEQYF.

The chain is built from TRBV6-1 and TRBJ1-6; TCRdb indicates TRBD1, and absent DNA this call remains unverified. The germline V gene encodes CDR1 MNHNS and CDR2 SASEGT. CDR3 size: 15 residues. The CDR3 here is CASPGTGKRNSPLHF.

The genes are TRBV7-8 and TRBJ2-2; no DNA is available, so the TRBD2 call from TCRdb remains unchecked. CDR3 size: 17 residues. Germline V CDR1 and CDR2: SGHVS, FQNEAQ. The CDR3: CASSSPGTSGLAGELFF.

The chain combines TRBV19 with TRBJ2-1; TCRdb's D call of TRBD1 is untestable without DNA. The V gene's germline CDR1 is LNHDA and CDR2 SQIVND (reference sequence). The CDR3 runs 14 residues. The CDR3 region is CASRQRGGKDEQFF.

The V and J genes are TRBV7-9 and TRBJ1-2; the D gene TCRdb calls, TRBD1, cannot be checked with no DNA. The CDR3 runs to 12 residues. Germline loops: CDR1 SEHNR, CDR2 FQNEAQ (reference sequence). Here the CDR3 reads CASSGDSYGYTF.

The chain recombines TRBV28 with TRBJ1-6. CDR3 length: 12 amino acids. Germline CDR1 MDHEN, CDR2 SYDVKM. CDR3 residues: CASLRGGSPLHF. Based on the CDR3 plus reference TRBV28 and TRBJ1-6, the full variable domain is DVKVTQSSRYLVKRTGEKVFLECVQDMDHENMFWYRQDPGLGLRLIYFSYDVKMKEKGDIPEGYSVSREKKERFSLILESASTNQTSMYLCASLRGGSPLHFGNGTRLTVT.

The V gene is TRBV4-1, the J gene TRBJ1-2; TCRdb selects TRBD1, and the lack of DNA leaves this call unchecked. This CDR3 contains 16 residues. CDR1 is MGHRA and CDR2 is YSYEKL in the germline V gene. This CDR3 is CTSSQGQGAFGYGYTF.

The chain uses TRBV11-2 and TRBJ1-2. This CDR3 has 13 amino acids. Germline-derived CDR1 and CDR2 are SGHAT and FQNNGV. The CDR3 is CASSHIDNYGYTF.

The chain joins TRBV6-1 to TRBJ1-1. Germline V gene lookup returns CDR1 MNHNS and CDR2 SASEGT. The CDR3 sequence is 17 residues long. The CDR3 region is CASKRGGWGEMNTEAFF.

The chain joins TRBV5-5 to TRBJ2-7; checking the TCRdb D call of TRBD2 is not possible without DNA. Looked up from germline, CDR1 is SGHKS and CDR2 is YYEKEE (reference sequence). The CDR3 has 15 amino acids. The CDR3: CASSLWSRGAYEQYF.

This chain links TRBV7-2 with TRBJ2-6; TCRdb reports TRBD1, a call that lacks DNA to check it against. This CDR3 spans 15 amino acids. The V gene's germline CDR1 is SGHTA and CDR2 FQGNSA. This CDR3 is CASSLPGTGANVLTF.

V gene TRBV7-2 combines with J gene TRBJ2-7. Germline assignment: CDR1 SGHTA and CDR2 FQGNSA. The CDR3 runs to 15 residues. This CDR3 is CASSPQRAFAYEQYF.

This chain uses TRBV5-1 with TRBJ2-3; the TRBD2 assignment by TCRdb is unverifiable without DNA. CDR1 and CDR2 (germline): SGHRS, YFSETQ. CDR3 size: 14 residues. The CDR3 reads CASSLWRSTDTQYF.

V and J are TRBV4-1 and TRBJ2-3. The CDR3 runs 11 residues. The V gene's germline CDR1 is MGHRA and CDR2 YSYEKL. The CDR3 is CASASTDTQYF.

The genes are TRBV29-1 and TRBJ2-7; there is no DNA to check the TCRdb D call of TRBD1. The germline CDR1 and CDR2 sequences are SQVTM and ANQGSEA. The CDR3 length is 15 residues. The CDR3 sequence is CSVGSWDRQGSEQYF.

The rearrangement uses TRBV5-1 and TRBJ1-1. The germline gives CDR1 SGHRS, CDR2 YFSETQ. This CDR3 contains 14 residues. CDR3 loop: CASSLDRIGTEAFF. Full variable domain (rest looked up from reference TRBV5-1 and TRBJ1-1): KAGVTQTPRYLIKTRGQQVTLSCSPISGHRSVSWYQQTPGQGLQFLFEYFSETQRNKGNFPGRFSGRQFSNSRSEMNVSTLELGDSALYLCASSLDRIGTEAFFGQGTRLTVV.

The CDR3 spells CASSLLGNEQFF. The chain links TRBV12-3 or TRBV12-4 to TRBJ2-1. This CDR3 has 12 residues.

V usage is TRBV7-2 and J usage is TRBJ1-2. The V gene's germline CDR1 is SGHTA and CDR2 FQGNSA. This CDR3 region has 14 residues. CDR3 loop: CASSLRGASYGYTF.

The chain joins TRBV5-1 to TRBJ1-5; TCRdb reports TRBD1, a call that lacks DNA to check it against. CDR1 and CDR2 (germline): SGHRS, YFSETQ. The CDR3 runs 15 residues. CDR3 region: CASSAGQGINQPQHF.

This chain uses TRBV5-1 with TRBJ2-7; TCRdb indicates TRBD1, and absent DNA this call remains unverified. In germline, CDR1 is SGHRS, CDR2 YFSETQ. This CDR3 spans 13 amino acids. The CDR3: CASGDRDPLEQYF.

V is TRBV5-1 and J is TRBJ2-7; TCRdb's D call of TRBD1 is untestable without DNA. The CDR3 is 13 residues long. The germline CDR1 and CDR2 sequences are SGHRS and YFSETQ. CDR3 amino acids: CASSRQGPYEQYF.

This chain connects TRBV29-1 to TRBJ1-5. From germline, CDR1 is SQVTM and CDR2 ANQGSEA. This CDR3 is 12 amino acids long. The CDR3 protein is CSVQEFNQPQHF.

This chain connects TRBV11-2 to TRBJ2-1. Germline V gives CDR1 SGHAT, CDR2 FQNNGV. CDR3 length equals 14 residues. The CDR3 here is CASRNELSYNEQFF.

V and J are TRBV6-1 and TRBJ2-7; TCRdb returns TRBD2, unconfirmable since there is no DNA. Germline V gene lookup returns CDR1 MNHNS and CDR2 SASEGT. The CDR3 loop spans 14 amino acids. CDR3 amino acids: CASSGIGEGGEQYF.

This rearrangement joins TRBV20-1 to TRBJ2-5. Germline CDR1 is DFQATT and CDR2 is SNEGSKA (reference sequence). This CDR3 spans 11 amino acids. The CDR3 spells CSASPPETQYF.

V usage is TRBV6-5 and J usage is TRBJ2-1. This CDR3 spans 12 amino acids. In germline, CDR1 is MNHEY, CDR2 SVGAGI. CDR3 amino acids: CASSNNLNEQFF.

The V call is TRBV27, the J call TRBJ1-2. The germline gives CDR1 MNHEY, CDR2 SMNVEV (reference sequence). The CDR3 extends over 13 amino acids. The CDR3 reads CASSLSSKYGYTF.

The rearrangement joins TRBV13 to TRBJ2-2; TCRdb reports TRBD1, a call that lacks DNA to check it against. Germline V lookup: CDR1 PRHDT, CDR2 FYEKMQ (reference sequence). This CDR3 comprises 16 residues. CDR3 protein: CASSFGQGVFPGELFF.